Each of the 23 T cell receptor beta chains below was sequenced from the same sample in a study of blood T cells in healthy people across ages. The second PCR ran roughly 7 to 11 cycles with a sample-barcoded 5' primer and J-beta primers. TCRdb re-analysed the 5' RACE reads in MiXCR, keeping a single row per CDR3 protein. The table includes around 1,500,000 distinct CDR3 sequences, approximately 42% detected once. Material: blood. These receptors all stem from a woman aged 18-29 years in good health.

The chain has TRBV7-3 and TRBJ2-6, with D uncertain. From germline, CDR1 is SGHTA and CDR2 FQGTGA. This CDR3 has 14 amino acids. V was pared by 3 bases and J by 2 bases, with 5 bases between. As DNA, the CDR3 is TGTGCCAGCAGCTTTAACACTGGGGCCAACGTCCTGACTTTC. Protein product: CASSFNTGANVLTF. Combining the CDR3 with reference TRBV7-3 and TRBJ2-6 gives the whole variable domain GAGVSQTPSNKVTEKGKYVELRCDPISGHTALYWYRQSLGQGPEFLIYFQGTGAADDSGLPNDRFFAVRPEGSVSTLKIQRTERGDSAVYLCASSFNTGANVLTFGAGSRLTVL.

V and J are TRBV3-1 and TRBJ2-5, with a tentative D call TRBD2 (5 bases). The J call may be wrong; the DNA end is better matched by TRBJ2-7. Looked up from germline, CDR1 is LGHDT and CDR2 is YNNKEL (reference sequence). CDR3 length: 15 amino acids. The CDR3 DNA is TGTGCCAGCAGCCCGCCCGCCGGGGTACCCAGCGAGCAGTACTTC. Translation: CASSPPAGVPSEQYF.

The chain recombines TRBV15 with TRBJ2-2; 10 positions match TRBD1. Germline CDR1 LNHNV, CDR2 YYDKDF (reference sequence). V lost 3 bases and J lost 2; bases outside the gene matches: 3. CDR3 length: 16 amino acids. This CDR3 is CATSRWDRGNTGELFF. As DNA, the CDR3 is TGTGCCACCAGCAGGTGGGACAGGGGTAACACCGGGGAGCTGTTTTTT.

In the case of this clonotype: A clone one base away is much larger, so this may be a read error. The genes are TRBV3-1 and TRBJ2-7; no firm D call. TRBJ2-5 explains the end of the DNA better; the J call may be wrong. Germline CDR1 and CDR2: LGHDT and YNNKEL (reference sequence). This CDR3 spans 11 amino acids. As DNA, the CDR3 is TGTGCCAGCAGCCAAGCGCAGACCCAGTACTTC. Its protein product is CASSQAQTQYF.

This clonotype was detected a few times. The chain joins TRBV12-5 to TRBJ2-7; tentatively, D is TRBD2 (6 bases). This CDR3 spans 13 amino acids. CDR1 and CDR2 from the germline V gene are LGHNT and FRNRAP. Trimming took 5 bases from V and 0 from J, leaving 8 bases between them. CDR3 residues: CASGRGSSYEQYF. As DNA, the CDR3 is TGTGCTAGTGGTCGGGGGAGCTCCTACGAGCAGTACTTC.

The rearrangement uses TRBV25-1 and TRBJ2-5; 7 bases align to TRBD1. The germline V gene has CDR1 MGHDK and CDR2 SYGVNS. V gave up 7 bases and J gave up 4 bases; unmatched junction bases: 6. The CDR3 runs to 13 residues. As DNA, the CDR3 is TGTGCCAGCACCAACAGGGGTCGAGAGACCCAGTACTTC. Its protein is CASTNRGRETQYF.

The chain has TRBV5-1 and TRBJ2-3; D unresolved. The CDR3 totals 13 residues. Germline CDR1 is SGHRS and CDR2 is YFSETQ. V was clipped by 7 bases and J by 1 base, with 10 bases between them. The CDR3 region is CASHRDRTDTQYF. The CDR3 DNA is TGCGCCAGCCATCGCGACCGCACAGATACGCAGTATTTT.

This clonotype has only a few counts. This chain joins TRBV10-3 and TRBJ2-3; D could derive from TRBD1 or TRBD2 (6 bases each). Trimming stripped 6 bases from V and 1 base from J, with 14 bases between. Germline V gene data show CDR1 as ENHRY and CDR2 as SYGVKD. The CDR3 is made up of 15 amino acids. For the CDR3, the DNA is TGTGCCATCAGCGGGGGCCCACAGGGCACAGATACGCAGTATTTT. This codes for CAISGGPQGTDTQYF.

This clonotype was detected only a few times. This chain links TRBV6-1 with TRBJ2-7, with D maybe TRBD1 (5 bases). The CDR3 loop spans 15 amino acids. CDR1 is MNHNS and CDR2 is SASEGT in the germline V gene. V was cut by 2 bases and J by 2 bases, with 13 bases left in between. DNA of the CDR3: TGTGCCAGCAGTGAAAGGTCCGGACAAACCTACGAGCAGTACTTC. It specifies CASSERSGQTYEQYF.

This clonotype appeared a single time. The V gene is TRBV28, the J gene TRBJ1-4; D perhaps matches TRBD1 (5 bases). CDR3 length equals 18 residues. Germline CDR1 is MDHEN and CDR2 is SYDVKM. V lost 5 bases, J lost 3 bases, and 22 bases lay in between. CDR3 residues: CASSPATGARVPNEKLFF. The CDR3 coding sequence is TGTGCCAGCAGTCCCGCGACCGGGGCAAGAGTTCCTAATGAAAAACTGTTTTTT.

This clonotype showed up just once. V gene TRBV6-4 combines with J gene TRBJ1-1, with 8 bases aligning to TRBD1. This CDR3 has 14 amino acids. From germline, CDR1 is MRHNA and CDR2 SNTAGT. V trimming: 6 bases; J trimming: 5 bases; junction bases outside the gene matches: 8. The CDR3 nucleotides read TGTGCCAGCAGGACAGGGGTAGGAGGAACTGAAGCTTTCTTT. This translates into CASRTGVGGTEAFF.

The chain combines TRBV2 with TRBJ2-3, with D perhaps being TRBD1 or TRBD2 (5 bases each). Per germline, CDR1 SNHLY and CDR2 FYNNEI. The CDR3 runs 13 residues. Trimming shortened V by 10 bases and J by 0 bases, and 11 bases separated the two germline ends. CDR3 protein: CAIGATSTDTQYF. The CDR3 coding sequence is TGTGCCATCGGGGCGACCAGCACAGATACGCAGTATTTT.

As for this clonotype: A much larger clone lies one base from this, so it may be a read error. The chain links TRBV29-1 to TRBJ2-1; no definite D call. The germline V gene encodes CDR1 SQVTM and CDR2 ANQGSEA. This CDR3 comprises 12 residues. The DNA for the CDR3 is TGCGGCGTTGGGGATTCCTACAATGAGCAGTTCTTC. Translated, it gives CGVGDSYNEQFF.

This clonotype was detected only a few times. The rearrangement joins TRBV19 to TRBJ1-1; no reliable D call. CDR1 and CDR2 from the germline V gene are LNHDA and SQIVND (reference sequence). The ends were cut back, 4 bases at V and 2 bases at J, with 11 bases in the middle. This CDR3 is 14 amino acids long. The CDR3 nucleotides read TGTGCCAGTAGTACCCCCTCCGAAAACACTGAAGCTTTCTTT. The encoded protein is CASSTPSENTEAFF.

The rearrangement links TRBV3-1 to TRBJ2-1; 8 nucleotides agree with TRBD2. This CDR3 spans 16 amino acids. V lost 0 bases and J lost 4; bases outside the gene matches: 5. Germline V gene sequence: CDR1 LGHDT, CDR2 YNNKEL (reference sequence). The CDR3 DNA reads TGTGCCAGCAGCCAAGATCACACTAGCGGTTACAATGAGCAGTTCTTC. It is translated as CASSQDHTSGYNEQFF.

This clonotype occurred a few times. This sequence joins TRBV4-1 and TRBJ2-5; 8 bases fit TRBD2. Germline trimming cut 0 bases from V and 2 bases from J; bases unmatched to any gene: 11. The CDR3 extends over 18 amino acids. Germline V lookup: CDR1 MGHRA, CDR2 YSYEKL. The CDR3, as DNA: TGCGCCAGCAGCCAAGACGGGAGGGGGAGACAACGTCAAGAGACCCAGTACTTC. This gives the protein CASSQDGRGRQRQETQYF.

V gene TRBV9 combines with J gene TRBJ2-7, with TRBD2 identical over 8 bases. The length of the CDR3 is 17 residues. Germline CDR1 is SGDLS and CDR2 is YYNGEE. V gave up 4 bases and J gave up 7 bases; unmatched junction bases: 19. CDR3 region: CASSLQGLAQRVHEQYF. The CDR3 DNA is TGTGCCAGCAGCCTCCAAGGACTAGCTCAGAGAGTCCATGAGCAGTACTTC.

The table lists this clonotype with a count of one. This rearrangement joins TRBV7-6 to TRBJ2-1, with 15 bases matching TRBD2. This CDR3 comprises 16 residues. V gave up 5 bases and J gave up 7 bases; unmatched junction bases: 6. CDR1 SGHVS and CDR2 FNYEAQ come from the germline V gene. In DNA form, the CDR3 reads TGTGCCAGCAGCCATGGGACTAGCGGGAGGAGTAATGAGCAGTTCTTC. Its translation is CASSHGTSGRSNEQFF.

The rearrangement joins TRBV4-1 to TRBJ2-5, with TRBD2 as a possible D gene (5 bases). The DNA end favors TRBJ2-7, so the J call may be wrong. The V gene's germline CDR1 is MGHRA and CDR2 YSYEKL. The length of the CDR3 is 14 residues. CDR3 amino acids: CASSLDPGVHEQYF. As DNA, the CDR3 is TGCGCCAGCAGCTTAGATCCCGGGGTCCACGAGCAGTACTTC.

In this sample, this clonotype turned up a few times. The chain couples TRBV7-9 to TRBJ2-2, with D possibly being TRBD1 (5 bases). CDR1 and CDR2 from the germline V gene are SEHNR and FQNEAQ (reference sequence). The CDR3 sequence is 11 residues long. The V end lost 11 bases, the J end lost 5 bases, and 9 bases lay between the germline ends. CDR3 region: CALHRTGELFF. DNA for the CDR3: TGTGCCCTCCACAGGACCGGGGAGCTGTTTTTT.

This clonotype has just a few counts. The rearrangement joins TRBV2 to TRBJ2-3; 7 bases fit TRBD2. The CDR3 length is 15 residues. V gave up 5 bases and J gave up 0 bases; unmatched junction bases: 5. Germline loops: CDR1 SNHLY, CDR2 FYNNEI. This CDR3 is CASSSAGYSTDTQYF. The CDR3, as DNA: TGTGCCAGCAGTTCAGCGGGGTATAGCACAGATACGCAGTATTTT.

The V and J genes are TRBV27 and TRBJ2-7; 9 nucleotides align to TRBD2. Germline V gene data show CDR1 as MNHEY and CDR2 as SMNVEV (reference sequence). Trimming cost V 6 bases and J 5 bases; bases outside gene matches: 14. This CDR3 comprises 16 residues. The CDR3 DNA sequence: TGTGCCAGCAGCAGAACCGGGCGGGAGGGAATCAACGAGCAGTACTTC. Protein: CASSRTGREGINEQYF.

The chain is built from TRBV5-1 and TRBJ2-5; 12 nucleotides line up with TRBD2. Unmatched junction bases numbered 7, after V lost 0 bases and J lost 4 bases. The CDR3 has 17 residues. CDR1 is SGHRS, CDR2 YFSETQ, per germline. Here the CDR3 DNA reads TGCGCCAGCAGCTTGGACCTACTAGCGGGAGGCCCAGAGACCCAGTACTTC. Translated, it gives CASSLDLLAGGPETQYF.